Below are 16 T cell receptor beta chains sequenced from a single sample in a study of blood T cell repertoires in COVID-19. Method: immunoSEQ multiplex PCR; TCRdb's copy keeps in-frame clones and lacks some. The sample holds approximately 240,000 clones, about 88% seen once. The specimen sequenced was peripheral blood. The source of these receptors is a woman aged 40 to 49 who had recovered from COVID-19.

The chain joins TRBV7-2 to TRBJ2-7; D possibly corresponds to TRBD2 (6 bases). The length of the CDR3 is 17 residues. Germline CDR1 is SGHTA and CDR2 is FQGNSA. V was cut by 0 bases and J by 0 bases, with 15 bases left in between. CDR3 DNA sequence: TGTGCCAGCAGCTTAGCTGGTCTAGCGCTATACTCCTACGAGCAGTACTTC. This gives the protein CASSLAGLALYSYEQYF.

The chain recombines TRBV27 with TRBJ1-5; TRBD1 agrees at 10 bases. Unmatched junction bases numbered 2, after V lost 6 bases and J lost 0 bases. This CDR3 is 15 amino acids long. Germline V gene data show CDR1 as MNHEY and CDR2 as SMNVEV (reference sequence). CDR3: CASRRTGGSNQPQHF. The CDR3 DNA is TGTGCCAGCAGACGGACAGGGGGTAGCAATCAGCCCCAGCATTTT.

The chain joins TRBV27 to TRBJ1-2; 8 bases line up with TRBD1. The germline gives CDR1 MNHEY, CDR2 SMNVEV (reference sequence). With V trimmed by 7 bases and J by 8 bases, 12 bases remained unmatched. CDR3 length: 14 amino acids. CDR3 amino acids: CASKGTGPPLGYTF. The CDR3, as DNA: TGTGCCAGCAAGGGGACAGGTCCGCCACTAGGCTACACCTTC.

The chain is built from TRBV30 and TRBJ2-3; TRBD2 matches 8 bases. Germline V gene sequence: CDR1 GTSNPN, CDR2 SVGIG (reference sequence). This CDR3 comprises 12 residues. Trimming at V came to 4 bases and at J to 3 bases, leaving 0 bases not matched to a gene. CDR3 DNA: TGTGCCTGGACTAGCGGGACAGATACGCAGTATTTT. This sequence encodes CAWTSGTDTQYF.

The chain recombines TRBV15 with TRBJ2-1; 8 bases fit TRBD2. Germline CDR1 reads LNHNV; CDR2 reads YYDKDF (reference sequence). V dropped 0 bases and J dropped 4; count of bases not matched to a gene: 2. The CDR3 consists of 15 residues. Here the CDR3 reads CATSRETSAYNEQFF. For the CDR3, the DNA is TGTGCCACCAGCAGAGAGACTAGCGCGTACAATGAGCAGTTCTTC.

The V call is TRBV4-1, the J call TRBJ2-3; 8 positions match TRBD2. This CDR3 has 16 residues. Germline lookup yields CDR1 MGHRA and CDR2 YSYEKL. V dropped 0 bases and J dropped 7; count of bases not matched to a gene: 9. CDR3 sequence: CASSQDQLGGGYTQYF. In DNA form, the CDR3 reads TGCGCCAGCAGCCAAGACCAACTCGGGGGGGGCTATACGCAGTATTTT.

This clone appeared a single time. Here the CDR3 DNA reads TGTGCCAGCAGTTACTCGAAGGCGGCCAGCTCTGGAAACACCATATATTTT. Translated: CASSYSKAASSGNTIYF. The V call is TRBV6-2 or TRBV6-3, the J call TRBJ1-3, with no clear D. V was clipped by 0 bases and J by 0 bases, with 12 bases between them. Germline lookup yields CDR1 MNHEY and CDR2 SVGEGT. The CDR3 is made up of 17 amino acids.

The chain joins TRBV2 to TRBJ2-3, with 8 positions matching TRBD1. V lost 8 bases and J lost 4; bases outside the gene matches: 8. Germline V gives CDR1 SNHLY, CDR2 FYNNEI. The CDR3 totals 14 residues. In nucleotides, the CDR3 is TGTGCCAGCTTCAGGGGGCGATCGGCAGATACGCAGTATTTT. Amino acid sequence: CASFRGRSADTQYF.

The chain joins TRBV7-2 to TRBJ1-1; D is possibly TRBD1 (6 bases). Germline V CDR1 and CDR2: SGHTA, FQGNSA. Trimming cost V 2 bases and J 5 bases, with 9 bases left between them. This CDR3 is 13 amino acids long. As DNA, the CDR3 is TGTGCCAGCAGCTTATCGGGACAAACTGAAGCTTTCTTT. Residues: CASSLSGQTEAFF.

V and J are TRBV3-1 (or the pseudogene TRBV3-2) and TRBJ2-2; TRBD2 aligns across 10 bases. V was pared by 0 bases and J by 8 bases, with 9 bases of the junction left unmatched. Per germline, CDR1 LGHDT and CDR2 YNNKEL (reference sequence). The length of the CDR3 is 17 residues. The DNA of the CDR3 is TGTGCCAGCAGCCAAGATTCTAGCGGGAGCGGGTCGGGGGAGCTGTTTTTT. Protein: CASSQDSSGSGSGELFF.

This chain joins TRBV6-5 and TRBJ2-7; 7 bases agree with TRBD2. With 0 bases clipped from V and 4 bases from J, the junction kept 6 bases outside the gene matches. This CDR3 is built from 15 residues. Germline V gives CDR1 MNHEY, CDR2 SVGAGI. The CDR3 region has the DNA TGTGCCAGCAGTTACTCGGGGGGGGGTAGGTACGAGCAGTACTTC. It codes for CASSYSGGGRYEQYF.

The V gene is TRBV7-2, the J gene TRBJ1-2; D may be TRBD1 (5 bases). Trimming left V 6 bases short and J 2 bases short, with 22 bases between. The CDR3 runs to 17 residues. Germline values: CDR1 SGHTA, CDR2 FQGNSA. CDR3 nucleotides: TGTGCCAGCAGTCAAGGGGACTTTCCCCTTTCGAACTATGGCTACACCTTC. Its protein product is CASSQGDFPLSNYGYTF.

The chain uses TRBV11-3 and TRBJ1-2, with 7 bases aligning to TRBD1. With V trimmed by 1 base and J by 8 bases, 10 bases remained unmatched. The CDR3 length is 15 residues. CDR1 and CDR2 from the germline V gene are SGHNT and YENEEA. The CDR3 region is CASSLAPTGYEGYTF. CDR3 DNA sequence: TGTGCCAGCAGCTTAGCGCCGACAGGGTATGAGGGCTACACCTTC. The whole variable domain, remainder taken from reference TRBV11-3 and TRBJ1-2, is EAGVVQSPRYKIIEKKQPVAFWCNPISGHNTLYWYLQNLGQGPELLIRYENEEAVDDSQLPKDRFSAERLKGVDSTLKIQPAELGDSAVYLCASSLAPTGYEGYTFGSGTRLTVV.

The chain links TRBV18 to TRBJ2-1; TRBD1 might be the D (6 bases). The germline gives CDR1 KGHSH, CDR2 LQKENI. This CDR3 contains 13 residues. The V and J ends lost 1 base and 8 bases respectively, with 9 bases between them. This CDR3 reads CASSPRGGHEQFF. CDR3 nucleotides: TGTGCCAGCTCACCACGTGGGGGCCATGAGCAGTTCTTC.

The chain links TRBV7-8 to TRBJ1-5, with 8 bases identical to TRBD1. Trimming removed 5 bases from V and 0 bases from J; junction bases left unmatched: 6. CDR3 size: 16 residues. Germline values: CDR1 SGHVS, CDR2 FQNEAQ. The CDR3 reads CASSNGQGVSNQPQHF. Written as DNA, the CDR3 is TGTGCCAGCAGCAATGGACAGGGCGTTAGCAATCAGCCCCAGCATTTT.

This clone was detected a few times. The V and J genes are TRBV5-4 and TRBJ2-3; 12 bases are a match to TRBD2. V dropped 2 bases and J dropped 0; count of bases not matched to a gene: 7. Germline V lookup: CDR1 SGHNT, CDR2 YYREEE (reference sequence). The CDR3 runs to 18 residues. CDR3 region: CASSFGLAGRSSTDTQYF. The CDR3 nucleotides read TGTGCCAGCAGCTTCGGACTAGCGGGACGCTCTAGCACAGATACGCAGTATTTT.